A selection of T cell receptor beta chains follows, all from one sample in a study of control samples from healthy donors and cancer patients. Libraries were prepared by immunoSEQ multiplex PCR; TCRdb keeps only in-frame clonotypes and omits some of them. In the table there are under 200,000 clones, 90% to 95% of which are singletons. Sequencing was done on a sample of blood. Every receptor here comes from a woman in her forties in good health. Both conserved end residues are part of each CDR3. The D gene is left open where the match is weak. The listing skips clone size in some rows; elsewhere it reads once, few, many or a size class.

length: 14; D: .; V: TRBV5-8; size: .; J: TRBJ1-4; DNA: TGTGCCAGCAGCTTGGAGGGAAGCGAAGAAAAACTGTTTTTT; CDR3: CASSLEGSEEKLFF
length: 15; D: TRBD1; V: TRBV9; size: .; J: TRBJ2-3; DNA: TGTGCCAGCAGCGTACAGGGGGCAGGTGTAGATACGCAGTATTTT; CDR3: CASSVQGAGVDTQYF
length: 16; D: TRBD1; V: TRBV4-1; size: once; J: TRBJ2-5; DNA: TGCGCCAGCAGCCAAGATAGGGGGCGAGGGTGGGAGACCCAGTACTTC; CDR3: CASSQDRGRGWETQYF
length: 16; D: TRBD2; V: TRBV2; size: .; J: TRBJ2-3; DNA: TGTGCCAGCAGTCCCTCACTAGCGGGGGGCACAGATACGCAGTATTTT; CDR3: CASSPSLAGGTDTQYF
length: 15; D: TRBD1; V: TRBV7-8; size: .; J: TRBJ1-1; DNA: TGTGCCAGCAGCTTTCGTACAGGGGTAGTCACTGAAGCTTTCTTT; CDR3: CASSFRTGVVTEAFF
length: 15; D: .; V: TRBV19; size: once; J: TRBJ1-2; DNA: TGTGCCAGTAGTATCCCGGGAGGGGCGGACTATGGCTACACCTTC; CDR3: CASSIPGGADYGYTF
length: 14; D: .; V: TRBV10-3; size: .; J: TRBJ2-5; DNA: TGTGCCACCAGAGGGGAGGATGGCGGGGAGACCCAGTACTTC; CDR3: CATRGEDGGETQYF
length: 15; D: .; V: TRBV6-5; size: .; J: TRBJ1-1; DNA: TGTGCCAGCAGTTCCCCGGGGTTGGAGATCACTGAAGCTTTCTTT; CDR3: CASSSPGLEITEAFF
length: 18; D: .; V: TRBV6-4; size: .; J: TRBJ1-5; DNA: TGTGCCAGCAGTGAAAGGCAGATCTGCGATTATAGCAATCAGCCCCAGCATTTT; CDR3: CASSERQICDYSNQPQHF
length: 15; D: TRBD1; V: TRBV9; size: .; J: TRBJ1-2; DNA: TGTGCCAGCAGCGCCAGACAGGGGACTAACTATGGCTACACCTTC; CDR3: CASSARQGTNYGYTF
length: 15; D: TRBD1; V: TRBV16; size: once; J: TRBJ1-2; DNA: TGTGCCAGCAGCGCGACGGACAGGTCGTTTTATGGCTACACCTTC; CDR3: CASSATDRSFYGYTF
length: 14; D: .; V: TRBV9; size: .; J: TRBJ1-1; DNA: TGTGCCAGCAGCGTCACGGGCAGGAACACTGAAGCTTTCTTT; CDR3: CASSVTGRNTEAFF
length: 14; D: .; V: TRBV6-4; size: .; J: TRBJ2-2; DNA: TGTGCCAGCAGCCCTACTCGGAACACCGGGGAGCTGTTTTTT; CDR3: CASSPTRNTGELFF
length: 15; D: TRBD1; V: TRBV12-5; size: .; J: TRBJ2-1; DNA: TGTGCTAGTGTCCCTCCGGGACAGGGTCTCAATGAGCAGTTCTTC; CDR3: CASVPPGQGLNEQFF
length: 13; D: TRBD1; V: TRBV20-1; size: .; J: TRBJ1-1; DNA: TGCAGTGCTAGTATGGACAGGCGATATGAAGCTTTCTTT; CDR3: CSASMDRRYEAFF
length: 14; D: .; V: TRBV5-1; size: .; J: TRBJ2-1; DNA: TGCGCCAGCAGCTTGGCACCAAACTACAATGAGCAGTTCTTC; CDR3: CASSLAPNYNEQFF
length: 14; D: TRBD1; V: TRBV29-1; size: .; J: TRBJ2-7; DNA: TGCAGCGTTGGGACAGGGACCCCCTCCTACGAGCAGTACTTC; CDR3: CSVGTGTPSYEQYF
length: 14; D: TRBD2; V: TRBV18; size: .; J: TRBJ2-7; DNA: TGTGCCAGCTCACCACCGGGAGGGAATTACGAGCAGTACTTC; CDR3: CASSPPGGNYEQYF
length: 18; D: TRBD1; V: TRBV5-1; size: .; J: TRBJ2-6; DNA: TGCGCCAGCAGCCCGGACAGGGGGGCCCCCTCTGGGGCCAACGTCCTGACTTTC; CDR3: CASSPDRGAPSGANVLTF
length: 14; D: TRBD1; V: TRBV2; size: once; J: TRBJ1-4; DNA: TGTGCCAGCAGTAGCCAGGGGGTTAATGAAAAACTGTTTTTT; CDR3: CASSSQGVNEKLFF
length: 14; D: .; V: TRBV9; size: .; J: TRBJ1-2; DNA: TGTGCCAGCAGCGTAGTGGGGGATCCCTATGGCTACACCTTC; CDR3: CASSVVGDPYGYTF